This TCR beta chain was sequenced in a study of T cells in Graves' hyperthyroidism and ophthalmopathy. The study, taken as a whole, reports: Most thyroid clonotypes expanded above 0.001 appeared in blood too. A 13 V-J signature model discriminated ophthalmopathy versus stable hyperthyroidism.

The length of the CDR3 is 13 residues. Germline V gene lookup returns CDR1 SGHDN and CDR2 FVKESK. V lost 2 bases, J lost 4 bases, and 6 bases lay in between. At least ten counts were recorded for this clonotype. Antigen specificity is unknown. The investigators amplified TCR beta CDR3 regions from RNA transcripts. Using the HTBI primer set, a first-round RT-PCR was run on the TCR CDR3. TCRdb analysed the multiplex PCR reads with MiXCR anew, one entry per CDR3 protein. The table lists hundreds of thousands of distinct CDR3 sequences, approximately 15% of them singletons, with approximately 13% in the top ten. Ophthalmopathy patients had Clinical Activity Score at least 3, NOSPECS grade at least 4, duration under 3 months. Reasons for excluding patients were uncontrolled infection, other autoimmune disease, pregnancy or lactation.

The receptor was derived from a young man with Graves' ophthalmopathy. This chain connects TRBV14 to TRBJ2-1; no reliable D call. Sequencing was done on a sample of blood. CDR3 sequence (DNA): TGTGCCAGCAGCCAACAAACGTACAATGAGCAGTTCTTC. Translated, it gives CASSQQTYNEQFF.